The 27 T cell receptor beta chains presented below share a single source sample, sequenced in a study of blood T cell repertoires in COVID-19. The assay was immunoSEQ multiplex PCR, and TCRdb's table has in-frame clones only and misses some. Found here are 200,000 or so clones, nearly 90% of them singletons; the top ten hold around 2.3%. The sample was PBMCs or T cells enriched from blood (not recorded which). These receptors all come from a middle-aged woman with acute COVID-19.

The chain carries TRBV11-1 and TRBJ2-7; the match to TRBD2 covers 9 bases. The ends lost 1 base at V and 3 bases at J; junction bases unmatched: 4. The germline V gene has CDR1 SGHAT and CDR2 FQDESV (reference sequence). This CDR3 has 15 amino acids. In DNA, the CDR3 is TGTGCCAGCAGCTTAGGTCCAGCGGGGGGCTACGAGCAGTACTTC. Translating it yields CASSLGPAGGYEQYF. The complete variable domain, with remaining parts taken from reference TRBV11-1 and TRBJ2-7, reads EAEVAQSPRYKITEKSQAVAFWCDPISGHATLYWYRQILGQGPELLVQFQDESVVDDSQLPKDRFSAERLKGVDSTLKIQPAELGDSAMYLCASSLGPAGGYEQYFGPGTRLTVT.

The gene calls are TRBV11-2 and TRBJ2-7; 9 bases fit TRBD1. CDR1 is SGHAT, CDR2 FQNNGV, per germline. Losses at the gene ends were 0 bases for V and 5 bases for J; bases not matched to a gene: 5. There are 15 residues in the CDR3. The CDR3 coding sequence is TGTGCCAGCAGCTTAGATCTTTGGACAGGGGACGAGCAGTACTTC. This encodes CASSLDLWTGDEQYF.

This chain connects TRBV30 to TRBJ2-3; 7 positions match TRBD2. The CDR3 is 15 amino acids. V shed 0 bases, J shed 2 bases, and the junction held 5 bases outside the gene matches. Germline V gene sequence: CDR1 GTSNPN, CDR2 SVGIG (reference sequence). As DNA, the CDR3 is TGTGCCTGGAGTGTTGGGGGAGGGTACACAGATACGCAGTATTTT. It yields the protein CAWSVGGGYTDTQYF. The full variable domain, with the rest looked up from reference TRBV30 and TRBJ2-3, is SQTIHQWPATLVQPVGSPLSLECTVEGTSNPNLYWYRQAAGRGLQLLFYSVGIGQISSEVPQNLSASRPQDRQFILSSKKLLLSDSGFYLCAWSVGGGYTDTQYFGPGTRLTVL.

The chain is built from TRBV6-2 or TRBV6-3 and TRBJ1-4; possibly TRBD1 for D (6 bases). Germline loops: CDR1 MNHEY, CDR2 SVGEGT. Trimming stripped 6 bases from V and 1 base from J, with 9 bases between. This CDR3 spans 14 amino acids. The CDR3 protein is CASSRQETNEKLFF. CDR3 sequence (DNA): TGTGCCAGCAGCCGACAGGAAACTAATGAAAAACTGTTTTTT.

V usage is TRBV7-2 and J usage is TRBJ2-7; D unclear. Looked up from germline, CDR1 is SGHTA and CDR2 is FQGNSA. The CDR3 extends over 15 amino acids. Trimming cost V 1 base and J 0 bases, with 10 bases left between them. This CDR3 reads CASSLGTEDSYEQYF. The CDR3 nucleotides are TGTGCCAGCAGCTTAGGAACTGAAGACTCCTACGAGCAGTACTTC.

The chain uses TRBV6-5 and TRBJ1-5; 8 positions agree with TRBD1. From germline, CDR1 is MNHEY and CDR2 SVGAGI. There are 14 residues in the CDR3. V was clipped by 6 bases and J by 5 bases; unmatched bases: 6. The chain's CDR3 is CASSPGQGHQPQHF. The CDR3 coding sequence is TGTGCCAGCAGCCCCGGACAGGGACATCAGCCCCAGCATTTT.

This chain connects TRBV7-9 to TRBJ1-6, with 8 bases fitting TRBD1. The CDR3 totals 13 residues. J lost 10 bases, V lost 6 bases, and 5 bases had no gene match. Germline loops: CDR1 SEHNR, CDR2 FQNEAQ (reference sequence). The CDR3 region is CASRQGVRSPLHF. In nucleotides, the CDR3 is TGTGCCAGCAGACAGGGGGTCCGATCACCCCTCCACTTT. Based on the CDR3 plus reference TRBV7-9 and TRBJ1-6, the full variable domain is DTGVSQNPRHKITKRGQNVTFRCDPISEHNRLYWYRQTLGQGPEFLTYFQNEAQLEKSRLLSDRFSAERPKGSFSTLEIQRTEQGDSAMYLCASRQGVRSPLHFGNGTRLTVT.

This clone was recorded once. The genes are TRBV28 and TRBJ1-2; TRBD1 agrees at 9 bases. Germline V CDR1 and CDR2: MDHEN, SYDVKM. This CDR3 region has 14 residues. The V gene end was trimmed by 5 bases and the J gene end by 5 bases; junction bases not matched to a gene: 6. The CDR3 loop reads CASSPSGTGYGYTF. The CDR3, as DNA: TGTGCCAGCAGTCCATCCGGGACAGGGTATGGCTACACCTTC.

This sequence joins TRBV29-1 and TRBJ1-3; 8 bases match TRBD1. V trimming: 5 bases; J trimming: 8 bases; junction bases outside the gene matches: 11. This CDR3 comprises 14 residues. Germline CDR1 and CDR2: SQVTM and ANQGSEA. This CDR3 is CSVSTGAIMDTIYF. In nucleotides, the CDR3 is TGCAGCGTTTCGACAGGGGCAATAATGGACACCATATATTTT.

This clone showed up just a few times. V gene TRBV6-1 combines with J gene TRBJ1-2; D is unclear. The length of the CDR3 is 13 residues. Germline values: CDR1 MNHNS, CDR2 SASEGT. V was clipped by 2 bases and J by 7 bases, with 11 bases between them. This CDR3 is CASSEKGGGGYTF. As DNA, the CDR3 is TGTGCCAGCAGTGAAAAGGGCGGAGGTGGCTACACCTTC.

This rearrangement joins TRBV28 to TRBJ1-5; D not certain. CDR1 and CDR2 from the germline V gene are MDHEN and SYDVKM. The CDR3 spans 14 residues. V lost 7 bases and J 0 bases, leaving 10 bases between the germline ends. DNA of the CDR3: TGTGCCAGCACCAAGAGGTATAGCAATCAGCCCCAGCATTTT. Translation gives CASTKRYSNQPQHF.

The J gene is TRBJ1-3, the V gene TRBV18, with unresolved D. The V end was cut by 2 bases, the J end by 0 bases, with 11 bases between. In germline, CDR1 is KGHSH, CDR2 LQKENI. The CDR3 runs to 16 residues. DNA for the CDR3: TGTGCCAGCTCACCAACTGGACTGCTCTCTGGAAACACCATATATTTT. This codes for CASSPTGLLSGNTIYF.

CDR3 DNA: TGTGCCAGCTCAACAGGGGGAATTCCCTACGAGCAGTACTTC. Its protein is CASSTGGIPYEQYF. The chain uses TRBV18 and TRBJ2-7, with 8 bases aligning to TRBD1. In germline, CDR1 is KGHSH, CDR2 LQKENI. This CDR3 is 14 amino acids long. J gave up 2 bases and V 5 bases, and 5 bases lay outside the gene matches.

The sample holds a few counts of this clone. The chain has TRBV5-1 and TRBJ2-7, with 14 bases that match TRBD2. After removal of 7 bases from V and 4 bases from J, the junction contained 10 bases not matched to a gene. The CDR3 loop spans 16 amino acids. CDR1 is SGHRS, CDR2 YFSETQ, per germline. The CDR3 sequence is CASLVPGTSGSYEQYF. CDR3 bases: TGCGCCAGCCTAGTCCCAGGGACTAGCGGGAGTTACGAGCAGTACTTC. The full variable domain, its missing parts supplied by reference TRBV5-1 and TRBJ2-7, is KAGVTQTPRYLIKTRGQQVTLSCSPISGHRSVSWYQQTPGQGLQFLFEYFSETQRNKGNFPGRFSGRQFSNSRSEMNVSTLELGDSALYLCASLVPGTSGSYEQYFGPGTRLTVT.

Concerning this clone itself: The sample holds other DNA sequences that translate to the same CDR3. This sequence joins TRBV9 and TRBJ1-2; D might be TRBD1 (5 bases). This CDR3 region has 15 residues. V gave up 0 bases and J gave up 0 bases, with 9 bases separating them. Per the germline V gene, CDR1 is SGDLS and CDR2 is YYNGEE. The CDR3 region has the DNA TGTGCCAGCAGCGTAGGGCAGGGCGCTAACTATGGCTACACCTTC. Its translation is CASSVGQGANYGYTF.

This CDR3 reads CASSRQTGDGYTF. The CDR3 nucleotides are TGTGCCAGTAGTAGACAGACTGGGGATGGCTACACCTTC. The V call is TRBV19, the J call TRBJ1-2, with D perhaps TRBD1 (5 bases). The CDR3 spans 13 residues. The germline gives CDR1 LNHDA, CDR2 SQIVND (reference sequence). The V end was cut by 4 bases, the J end by 6 bases, with 12 bases between. Full variable domain (rest looked up from reference TRBV19 and TRBJ1-2): DGGITQSPKYLFRKEGQNVTLSCEQNLNHDAMYWYRQDPGQGLRLIYYSQIVNDFQKGDIAEGYSVSREKKESFPLTVTSAQKNPTAFYLCASSRQTGDGYTFGSGTRLTVV.

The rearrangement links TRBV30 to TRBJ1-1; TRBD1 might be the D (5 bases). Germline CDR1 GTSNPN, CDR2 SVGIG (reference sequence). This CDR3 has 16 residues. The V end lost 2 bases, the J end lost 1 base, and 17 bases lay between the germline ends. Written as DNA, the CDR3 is TGTGCCTGGAGTCACGGCGGGGCCCACGAGAACACTGAAGCTTTCTTT. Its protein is CAWSHGGAHENTEAFF.

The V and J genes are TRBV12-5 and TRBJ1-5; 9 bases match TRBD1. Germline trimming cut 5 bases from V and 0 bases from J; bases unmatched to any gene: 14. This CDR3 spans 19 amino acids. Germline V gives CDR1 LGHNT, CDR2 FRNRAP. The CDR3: CASGPSSRTGASSNQPQHF. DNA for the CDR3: TGTGCTAGTGGTCCTTCTTCCAGGACAGGGGCAAGTAGCAATCAGCCCCAGCATTTT.

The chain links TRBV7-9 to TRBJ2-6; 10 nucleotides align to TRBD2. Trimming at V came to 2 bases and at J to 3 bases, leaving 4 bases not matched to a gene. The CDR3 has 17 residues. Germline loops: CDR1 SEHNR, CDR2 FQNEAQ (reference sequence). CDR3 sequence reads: CASSLLLAGIGANVLTF. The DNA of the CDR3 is TGTGCCAGCAGCTTACTACTAGCGGGGATTGGGGCCAACGTCCTGACTTTC.

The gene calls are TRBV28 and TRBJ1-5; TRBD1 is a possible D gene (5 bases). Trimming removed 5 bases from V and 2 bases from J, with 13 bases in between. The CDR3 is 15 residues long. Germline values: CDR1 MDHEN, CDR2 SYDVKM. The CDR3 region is CASSLSGVGNQPQHF. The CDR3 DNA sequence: TGTGCCAGCAGTCTTTCGGGGGTTGGCAATCAGCCCCAGCATTTT.

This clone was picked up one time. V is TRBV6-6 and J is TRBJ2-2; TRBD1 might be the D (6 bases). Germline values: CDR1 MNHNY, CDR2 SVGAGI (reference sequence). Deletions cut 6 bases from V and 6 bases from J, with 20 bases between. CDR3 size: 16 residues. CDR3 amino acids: CASSPQGQVESGELFF. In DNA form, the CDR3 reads TGTGCCAGCAGCCCCCAGGGGCAAGTCGAGTCCGGGGAGCTGTTTTTT.

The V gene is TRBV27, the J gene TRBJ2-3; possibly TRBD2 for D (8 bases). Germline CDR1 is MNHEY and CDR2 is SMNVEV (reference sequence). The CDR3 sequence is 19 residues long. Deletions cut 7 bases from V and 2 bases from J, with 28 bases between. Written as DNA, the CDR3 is TGTGCCAGCACCCCCAGGGGGATTGTAGCGGGGCCCTACACAGATACGCAGTATTTT. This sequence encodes CASTPRGIVAGPYTDTQYF.

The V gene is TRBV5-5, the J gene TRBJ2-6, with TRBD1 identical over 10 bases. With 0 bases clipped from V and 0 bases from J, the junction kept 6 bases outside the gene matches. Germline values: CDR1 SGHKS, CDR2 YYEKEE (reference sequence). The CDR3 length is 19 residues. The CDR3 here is CASSLELGTGVSGANVLTF. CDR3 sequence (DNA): TGTGCCAGCAGCTTGGAGCTAGGGACAGGGGTCTCTGGGGCCAACGTCCTGACTTTC.

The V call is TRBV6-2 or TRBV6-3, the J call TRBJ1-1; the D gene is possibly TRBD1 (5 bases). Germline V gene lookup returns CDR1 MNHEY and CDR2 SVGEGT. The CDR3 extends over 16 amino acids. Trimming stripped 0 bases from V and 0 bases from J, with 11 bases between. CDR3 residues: CASSYSRQILNTEAFF. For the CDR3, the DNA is TGTGCCAGCAGTTACTCGAGACAGATTCTGAACACTGAAGCTTTCTTT.

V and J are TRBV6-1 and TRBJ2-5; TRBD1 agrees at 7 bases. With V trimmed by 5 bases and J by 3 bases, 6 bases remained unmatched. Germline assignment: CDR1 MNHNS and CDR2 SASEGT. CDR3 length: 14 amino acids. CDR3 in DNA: TGTGCCAGCAGTCCCCTAACAGGGGAAGAGACCCAGTACTTC. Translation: CASSPLTGEETQYF.

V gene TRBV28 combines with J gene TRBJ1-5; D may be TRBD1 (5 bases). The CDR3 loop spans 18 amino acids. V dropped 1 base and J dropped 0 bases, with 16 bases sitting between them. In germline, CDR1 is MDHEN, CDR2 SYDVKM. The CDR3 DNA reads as TGTGCCAGCAGTTTATTACAGGTGAGAACCTCTAGCAATCAGCCCCAGCATTTT. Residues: CASSLLQVRTSSNQPQHF.

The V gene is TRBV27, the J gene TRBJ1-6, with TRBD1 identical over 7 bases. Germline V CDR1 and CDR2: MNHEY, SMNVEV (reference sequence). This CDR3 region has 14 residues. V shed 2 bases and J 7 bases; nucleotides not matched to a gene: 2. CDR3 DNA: TGTGCCAGCAGTTTAAGGGGGCGGAATTCACCCCTCCACTTT. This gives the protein CASSLRGRNSPLHF.